This entry lists 26 T cell receptor beta chains sequenced from one sample in a study of blood T cell repertoires in COVID-19. TCRdb's table, derived via immunoSEQ multiplex PCR, lists solely in-frame clones and lacks some. The sample includes 270,000 or so clones, approximately 77% of them seen just once. The sequenced sample consisted of peripheral blood. The receptor source for this set is a woman aged 18-29 years with acute or convalescent COVID-19.

The chain recombines TRBV9 with TRBJ2-7; 9 bases align to TRBD1. The CDR3 sequence is 14 residues long. Germline V gene lookup returns CDR1 SGDLS and CDR2 YYNGEE. The trim removed 4 bases at V and 5 bases at J, leaving 7 bases unmatched. In DNA, the CDR3 is TGTGCCAGCAGCCCCGGGACAGGGTTACACGAGCAGTACTTC. Protein product: CASSPGTGLHEQYF.

This rearrangement joins TRBV7-9 to TRBJ1-4; 8 positions match TRBD1. CDR3 length: 15 amino acids. With 5 bases clipped from V and 7 bases from J, the junction kept 9 bases outside the gene matches. Germline V gene lookup returns CDR1 SEHNR and CDR2 FQNEAQ (reference sequence). CDR3 sequence reads: CASSGTGGRGEKLFF. For the CDR3, the DNA is TGTGCCAGCAGCGGGACAGGCGGCCGGGGTGAAAAACTGTTTTTT.

The chain joins TRBV4-1 to TRBJ2-7, with 7 bases fitting TRBD1. This CDR3 has 14 residues. The junction had 4 bases not matched to a gene; V was cut back by 3 bases and J by 2 bases. Germline V gene lookup returns CDR1 MGHRA and CDR2 YSYEKL. CDR3: CASSHLDRTYEQYF. DNA for the CDR3: TGCGCCAGCAGCCACCTGGACAGGACCTACGAGCAGTACTTC.

The rearrangement links TRBV7-2 to TRBJ1-2; no firm D call. CDR1 and CDR2 (germline): SGHTA, FQGNSA. The CDR3 has 13 residues. Deletions cut 1 base from V and 7 bases from J, with 10 bases between. The CDR3 coding sequence is TGTGCCAGCAGCTTAGACATAATTTTTGGCTACACCTTC. As protein: CASSLDIIFGYTF.

This clone showed up just a few times. The chain carries TRBV13 and TRBJ1-1; D is undetermined. Germline CDR1 is PRHDT and CDR2 is FYEKMQ (reference sequence). This CDR3 region has 13 residues. V gave up 0 bases and J gave up 5 bases, with 7 bases separating them. The CDR3 region is CASSLGLLTEAFF. CDR3 DNA: TGTGCCAGCAGCTTAGGCCTCCTGACTGAAGCTTTCTTT.

J is TRBJ1-1 and V is TRBV28; perhaps TRBD1 as D (5 bases). CDR3 length: 16 amino acids. V lost 4 bases, J lost 1 base, and 16 bases lay in between. Germline assignment: CDR1 MDHEN and CDR2 SYDVKM. CDR3 residues: CASSSAAGGKNTEAFF. CDR3 in DNA: TGTGCCAGCAGTTCAGCCGCGGGGGGAAAGAACACTGAAGCTTTCTTT.

The chain combines TRBV6-1 with TRBJ1-1; TRBD1 aligns across 8 bases. V dropped 2 bases and J dropped 5; count of bases not matched to a gene: 1. The CDR3 contains 13 residues. CDR1 MNHNS and CDR2 SASEGT come from the germline V gene. The CDR3, as DNA: TGTGCCAGCAGTGAATGGGACAGGACTGAAGCTTTCTTT. This encodes CASSEWDRTEAFF.

The chain has TRBV28 and TRBJ2-1; D is perhaps TRBD1 (7 bases). The length of the CDR3 is 14 residues. Germline V CDR1 and CDR2: MDHEN, SYDVKM. V was pared by 9 bases and J by 5 bases, with 17 bases between. The CDR3: CASNSGGIDNEQFF. CDR3 nucleotide sequence: TGTGCCAGTAATTCAGGGGGGATAGACAATGAGCAGTTCTTC.

This clone was observed a single time. This chain links TRBV2 with TRBJ2-7, with TRBD2 identical over 7 bases. Unmatched junction bases numbered 10, after V lost 7 bases and J lost 4 bases. The germline V gene encodes CDR1 SNHLY and CDR2 FYNNEI. The CDR3 spans 14 residues. The CDR3 sequence is CASKEGRETYEQYF. The CDR3 bases are TGTGCCAGCAAAGAGGGGCGGGAGACTTACGAGCAGTACTTC.

The DNA of the CDR3 is TGTGCCAGCAGCTTAACAGGCGGTGGCTACACCTTC. Protein product: CASSLTGGGYTF. The chain carries TRBV7-2 and TRBJ1-2; D possibly corresponds to TRBD1 (5 bases). The V end lost 2 bases, the J end lost 7 bases, and 8 bases lay between the germline ends. This CDR3 comprises 12 residues. CDR1 is SGHTA, CDR2 FQGNSA, per germline.

Regarding this clone: Within the sample, other DNA sequences also encode this same CDR3. V usage is TRBV27 and J usage is TRBJ2-7, with TRBD1 matching over 9 bases. V trimming: 6 bases; J trimming: 4 bases; junction bases outside the gene matches: 7. Germline V gives CDR1 MNHEY, CDR2 SMNVEV (reference sequence). The CDR3 is made up of 14 amino acids. The CDR3 bases are TGTGCCAGCAGACCCGGGACAGGGCCGTACGAGCAGTACTTC. Translated, it gives CASRPGTGPYEQYF.

The chain joins TRBV7-8 to TRBJ1-5, with 7 bases aligning to TRBD1. The V gene end was trimmed by 7 bases and the J gene end by 4 bases; junction bases not matched to a gene: 10. The CDR3 extends over 15 amino acids. The V gene's germline CDR1 is SGHVS and CDR2 FQNEAQ. The CDR3 coding sequence is TGTGCCAGCAACCCGACAGGGAAGAATAATCAGCCCCAGCATTTT. Amino acids: CASNPTGKNNQPQHF.

The rearrangement uses TRBV20-1 and TRBJ2-7; no definite D call. The V gene lost 3 bases and the J gene lost 4 bases, with 4 bases spanning the gap. Germline CDR1 DFQATT, CDR2 SNEGSKA (reference sequence). The length of the CDR3 is 10 residues. DNA of the CDR3: TGCAGTGCTAGCCCTTACGAGCAGTACTTC. Translation: CSASPYEQYF.

This sequence joins TRBV30 and TRBJ2-7, with D tentatively TRBD1 (5 bases). This CDR3 contains 14 residues. The ends were cut back, 4 bases at V and 2 bases at J, with 15 bases in the middle. The germline V gene has CDR1 GTSNPN and CDR2 SVGIG (reference sequence). CDR3 sequence reads: CAWTKGVTAYEQYF. The CDR3 DNA reads TGTGCCTGGACGAAAGGGGTGACGGCCTACGAGCAGTACTTC.

The gene calls are TRBV7-6 and TRBJ2-2, with 9 bases matching TRBD1. Losses at the gene ends were 2 bases for V and 4 bases for J; bases not matched to a gene: 11. CDR3 length: 18 amino acids. Germline-derived CDR1 and CDR2 are SGHVS and FNYEAQ. CDR3 bases: TGTGCCAGCAGCTTAAGCCCCGGGACAGGGTTAGCCACCGGGGAGCTGTTTTTT. This codes for CASSLSPGTGLATGELFF.

The chain employs TRBV7-8 and TRBJ1-3; D gene uncertain. With 1 base removed from V and 4 bases from J, the gap between germline ends came to 11 bases. This CDR3 has 15 amino acids. Germline-derived CDR1 and CDR2 are SGHVS and FQNEAQ. The CDR3 sequence is CASSLGSGYGNTIYF. For the CDR3, the DNA is TGTGCCAGCAGCTTAGGGTCGGGTTACGGAAACACCATATATTTT.

The chain carries TRBV30 and TRBJ2-5, with TRBD1 matching 10 bases. The CDR3 loop spans 16 amino acids. Looked up from germline, CDR1 is GTSNPN and CDR2 is SVGIG (reference sequence). J lost 5 bases, V lost 1 base, and 10 bases had no gene match. The CDR3 nucleotides read TGTGCCTGGAGTGGATTTGACAGGGGGCTTGGGGAGACCCAGTACTTC. Encoded protein: CAWSGFDRGLGETQYF.

The V gene is TRBV15, the J gene TRBJ1-6; no definite D call. The CDR3 is 14 amino acids. V lost 3 bases to trimming and J lost 6 bases, with 9 bases between them. From germline, CDR1 is LNHNV and CDR2 YYDKDF (reference sequence). CDR3 region: CATSREGGNSPLHF. CDR3 sequence (DNA): TGTGCCACCAGCAGGGAGGGTGGTAATTCACCCCTCCACTTT.

The chain couples TRBV7-2 to TRBJ1-3; a possible D gene is TRBD1 (5 bases). V lost 7 bases and J lost 0, with 13 bases in between. CDR1 is SGHTA and CDR2 is FQGNSA in the germline V gene. The CDR3 is 15 residues long. CDR3: CASKSRGVSGNTIYF. Here the CDR3 DNA reads TGTGCCAGCAAATCGCGGGGGGTCTCTGGAAACACCATATATTTT.

This clone was detected only a few times. The V call is TRBV24-1, the J call TRBJ2-1, with 9 bases matching TRBD1. The V and J ends lost 5 bases and 6 bases, in that order; junction bases with no gene match: 7. The CDR3 spans 15 residues. Germline V gives CDR1 KGHDR, CDR2 SFDVKD. The CDR3 DNA sequence: TGTGCCACCAGTGGGGGACAGGGAGGAGGCAATGAGCAGTTCTTC. Amino acids: CATSGGQGGGNEQFF.

The V gene is TRBV7-2, the J gene TRBJ2-3; 9 nucleotides align to TRBD2. The CDR3 loop spans 15 amino acids. Germline assignment: CDR1 SGHTA and CDR2 FQGNSA. Trimming took 3 bases from V and 3 from J; bases not matched to a gene: 4. As DNA, the CDR3 is TGTGCCAGCAGCTTTAGCGGGAGAGAAACAGATACGCAGTATTTT. Its translation: CASSFSGRETDTQYF.

The V gene is TRBV25-1, the J gene TRBJ2-7; D gene uncertain. CDR1 is MGHDK and CDR2 is SYGVNS in the germline V gene. CDR3 length: 11 residues. The V end was cut by 4 bases, the J end by 3 bases, with 4 bases between. CDR3 DNA: TGTGCCAGCAGTGCCGGCTACGAGCAGTACTTC. It translates to CASSAGYEQYF.

This clone showed up just once. This rearrangement joins TRBV7-2 to TRBJ1-3; D is unresolved. CDR3 length: 15 residues. The V gene's germline CDR1 is SGHTA and CDR2 FQGNSA. Trimming left V 0 bases short and J 0 bases short, with 6 bases between. The CDR3 region is CASSLAVSSGNTIYF. In DNA form, the CDR3 reads TGTGCCAGCAGCTTAGCAGTCAGCTCTGGAAACACCATATATTTT.

This clone was observed a handful of times. The rearrangement joins TRBV7-9 to TRBJ1-2; TRBD1 agrees at 9 bases. CDR1 SEHNR and CDR2 FQNEAQ come from the germline V gene (reference sequence). This CDR3 contains 14 residues. Trimming cost V 5 bases and J 4 bases; bases outside gene matches: 5. DNA of the CDR3: TGTGCCAGCAGCCCGAGGGACAGGGCCTATGGCTACACCTTC. It yields the protein CASSPRDRAYGYTF.

V usage is TRBV7-2 and J usage is TRBJ2-1; D perhaps matches TRBD1 (5 bases). CDR1 is SGHTA, CDR2 FQGNSA, per germline. The CDR3 contains 14 residues. V gave up 1 base and J gave up 9 bases, with 13 bases separating them. The CDR3 DNA sequence: TGTGCCAGCAGCTTAGAGGGGCTTAAGGTTGAGCAGTTCTTC. Translating gives CASSLEGLKVEQFF.

Concerning this clone: Other DNA sequences within the sample encode an identical CDR3. This chain links TRBV7-8 with TRBJ2-2; D gene ambiguous. Trimming shortened V by 2 bases and J by 2 bases, and 6 bases separated the two germline ends. Germline values: CDR1 SGHVS, CDR2 FQNEAQ. CDR3 size: 14 residues. CDR3 sequence (DNA): TGTGCCAGCAGCTTATCCAGTAACACCGGGGAGCTGTTTTTT. The encoded protein is CASSLSSNTGELFF.